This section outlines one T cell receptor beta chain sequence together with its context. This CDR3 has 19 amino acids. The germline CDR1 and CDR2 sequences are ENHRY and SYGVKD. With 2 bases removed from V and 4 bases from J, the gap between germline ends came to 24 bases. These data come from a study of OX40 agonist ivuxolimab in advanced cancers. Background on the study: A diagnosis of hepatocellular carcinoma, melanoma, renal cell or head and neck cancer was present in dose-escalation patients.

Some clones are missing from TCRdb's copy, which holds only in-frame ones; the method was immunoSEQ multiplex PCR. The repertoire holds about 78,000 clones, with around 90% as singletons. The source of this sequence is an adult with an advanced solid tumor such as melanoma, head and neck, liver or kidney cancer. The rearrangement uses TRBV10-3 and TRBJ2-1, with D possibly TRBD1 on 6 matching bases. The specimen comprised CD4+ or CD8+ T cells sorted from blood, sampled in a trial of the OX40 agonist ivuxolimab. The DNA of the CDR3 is TGTGCCATCAGTGAGCCCAGCGGACTGAGTCGAGGGGGATACAATGAGCAGTTCTTC. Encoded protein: CAISEPSGLSRGGYNEQFF.